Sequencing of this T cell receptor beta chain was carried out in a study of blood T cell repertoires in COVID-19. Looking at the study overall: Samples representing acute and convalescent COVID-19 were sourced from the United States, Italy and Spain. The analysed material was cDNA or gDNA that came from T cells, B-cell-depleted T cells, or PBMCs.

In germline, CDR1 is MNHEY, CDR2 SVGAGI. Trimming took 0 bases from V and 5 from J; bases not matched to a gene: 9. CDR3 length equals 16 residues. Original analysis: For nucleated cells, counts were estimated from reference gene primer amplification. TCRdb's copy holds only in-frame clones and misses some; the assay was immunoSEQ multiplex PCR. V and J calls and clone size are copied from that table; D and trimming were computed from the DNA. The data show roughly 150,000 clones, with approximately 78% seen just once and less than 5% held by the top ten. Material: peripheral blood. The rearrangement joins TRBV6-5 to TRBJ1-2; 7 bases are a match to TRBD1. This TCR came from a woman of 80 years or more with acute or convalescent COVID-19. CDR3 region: CASSYSKGADLYGYTF. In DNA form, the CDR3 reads TGTGCCAGCAGTTACTCGAAGGGGGCGGACCTATATGGCTACACCTTC.